This TCR beta chain appears in the sequencing data of a study of identical twins. Study conclusions and caveats: It was possible that invariant MAIT and iNKT cells partly confounded the zero-insertion analyses. Out-of-frame alpha sequences shared by twins were enriched for low generation probability.

This clonotype has just a few counts. What it binds is not known. V lost 2 bases, J lost 0 bases, and 14 bases lay in between. From germline, CDR1 is MDHEN and CDR2 SYDVKM. The CDR3 contains 18 residues. Template switching supplied a universal primer site; unique molecular identifiers were carried on the cDNA. One entry per CDR3 protein, called by TCRdb with MiXCR from the 5' RACE reads. The sample includes hundreds of thousands of distinct CDR3 sequences, roughly 8% of them seen just once. The sample also formed part of further work on yellow fever vaccine responses in identical twins.

V usage is TRBV28 and J usage is TRBJ1-6; D is ambiguous. Sequencing used PBMCs. The origin of this receptor is a woman under 30 in good health. The CDR3: CASSLMRAGSSYNSPLHF. The DNA of the CDR3 is TGTGCCAGCAGTTTAATGAGAGCCGGGAGCTCCTATAATTCACCCCTCCACTTT.